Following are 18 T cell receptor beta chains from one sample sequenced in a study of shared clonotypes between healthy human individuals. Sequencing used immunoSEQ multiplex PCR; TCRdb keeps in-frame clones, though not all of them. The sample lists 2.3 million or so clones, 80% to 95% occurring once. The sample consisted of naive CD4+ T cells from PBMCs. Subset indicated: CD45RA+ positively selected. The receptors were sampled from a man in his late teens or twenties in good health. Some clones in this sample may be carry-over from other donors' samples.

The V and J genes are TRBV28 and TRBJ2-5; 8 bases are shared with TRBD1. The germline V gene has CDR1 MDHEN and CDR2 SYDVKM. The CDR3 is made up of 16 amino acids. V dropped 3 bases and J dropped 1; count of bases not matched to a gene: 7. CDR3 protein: CASSLGGRGPQETQYF. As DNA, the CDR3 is TGTGCCAGCAGTTTGGGGGGCAGGGGGCCCCAAGAGACCCAGTACTTC. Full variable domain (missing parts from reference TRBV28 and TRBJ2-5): DVKVTQSSRYLVKRTGEKVFLECVQDMDHENMFWYRQDPGLGLRLIYFSYDVKMKEKGDIPEGYSVSREKKERFSLILESASTNQTSMYLCASSLGGRGPQETQYFGPGTRLLVL.

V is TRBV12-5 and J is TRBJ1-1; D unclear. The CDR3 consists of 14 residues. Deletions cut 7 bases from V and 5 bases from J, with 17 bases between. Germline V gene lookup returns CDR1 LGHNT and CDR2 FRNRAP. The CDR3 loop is CASAQDGGGTEAFF. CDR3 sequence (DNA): TGTGCTAGTGCCCAAGATGGTGGAGGTACTGAAGCTTTCTTT.

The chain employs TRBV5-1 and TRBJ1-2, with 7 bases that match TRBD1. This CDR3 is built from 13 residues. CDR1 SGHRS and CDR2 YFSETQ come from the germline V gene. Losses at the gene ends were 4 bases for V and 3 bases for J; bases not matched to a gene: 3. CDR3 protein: CASSPQGYYGYTF. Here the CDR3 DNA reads TGCGCCAGCAGCCCACAGGGGTACTATGGCTACACCTTC. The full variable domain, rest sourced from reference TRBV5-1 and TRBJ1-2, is KAGVTQTPRYLIKTRGQQVTLSCSPISGHRSVSWYQQTPGQGLQFLFEYFSETQRNKGNFPGRFSGRQFSNSRSEMNVSTLELGDSALYLCASSPQGYYGYTFGSGTRLTVV.

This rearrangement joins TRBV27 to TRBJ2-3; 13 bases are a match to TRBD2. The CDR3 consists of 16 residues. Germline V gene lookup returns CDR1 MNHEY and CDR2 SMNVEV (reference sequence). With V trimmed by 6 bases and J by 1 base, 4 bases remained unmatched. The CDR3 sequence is CASRLAGGRGTDTQYF. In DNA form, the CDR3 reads TGTGCCAGCAGACTAGCGGGAGGGCGGGGCACAGATACGCAGTATTTT.

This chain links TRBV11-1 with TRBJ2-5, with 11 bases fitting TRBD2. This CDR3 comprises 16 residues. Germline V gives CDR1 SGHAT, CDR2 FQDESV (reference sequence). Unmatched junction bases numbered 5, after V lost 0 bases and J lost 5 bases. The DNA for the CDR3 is TGTGCCAGCAGCTTAGCTAGCGGGAGGGCCGGGGAGACCCAGTACTTC. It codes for CASSLASGRAGETQYF.

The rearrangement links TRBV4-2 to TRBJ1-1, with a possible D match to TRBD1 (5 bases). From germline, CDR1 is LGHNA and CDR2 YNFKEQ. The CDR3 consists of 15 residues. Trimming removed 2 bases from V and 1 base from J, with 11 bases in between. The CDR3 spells CASSQHQGGNTEAFF. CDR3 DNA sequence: TGTGCCAGCAGCCAACACCAGGGAGGGAACACTGAAGCTTTCTTT.

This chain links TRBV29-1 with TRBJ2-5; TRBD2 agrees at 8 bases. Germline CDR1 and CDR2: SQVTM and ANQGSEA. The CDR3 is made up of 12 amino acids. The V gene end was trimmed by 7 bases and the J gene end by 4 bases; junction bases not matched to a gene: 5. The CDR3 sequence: CSGAGVGETQYF. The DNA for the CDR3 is TGCAGCGGAGCGGGAGTGGGAGAGACCCAGTACTTC.

CDR3 sequence reads: CASSLFRTGGNTIYF. The CDR3 DNA sequence: TGTGCCAGCAGTTTATTCCGGACAGGGGGAAACACCATATATTTT. The V call is TRBV28, the J call TRBJ1-3; TRBD1 matches at 8 bases. The V and J ends lost 1 base and 4 bases, in that order; junction bases with no gene match: 3. CDR3 length equals 15 residues. Germline V lookup: CDR1 MDHEN, CDR2 SYDVKM.

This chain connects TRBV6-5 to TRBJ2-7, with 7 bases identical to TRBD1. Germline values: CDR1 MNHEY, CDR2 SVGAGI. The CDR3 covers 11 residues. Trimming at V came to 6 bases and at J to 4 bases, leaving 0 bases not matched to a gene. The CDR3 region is CASRTGYEQYF. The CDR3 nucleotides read TGTGCCAGCAGGACAGGGTACGAGCAGTACTTC.

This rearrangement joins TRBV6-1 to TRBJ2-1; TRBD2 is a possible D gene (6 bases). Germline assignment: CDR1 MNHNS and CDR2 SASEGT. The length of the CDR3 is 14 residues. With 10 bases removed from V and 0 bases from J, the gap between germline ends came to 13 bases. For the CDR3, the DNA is TGTGCCACCAGGACGGGGGACTCCTACAATGAGCAGTTCTTC. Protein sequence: CATRTGDSYNEQFF.

Written as DNA, the CDR3 is TGTGCCAGCAGTCCAGGGACTAGCTGGGATACGCAGTATTTT. Translation: CASSPGTSWDTQYF. The rearrangement links TRBV28 to TRBJ2-3; TRBD2 matches at 9 bases. V shed 5 bases and J 6 bases; nucleotides not matched to a gene: 6. Germline values: CDR1 MDHEN, CDR2 SYDVKM. This CDR3 has 14 residues.

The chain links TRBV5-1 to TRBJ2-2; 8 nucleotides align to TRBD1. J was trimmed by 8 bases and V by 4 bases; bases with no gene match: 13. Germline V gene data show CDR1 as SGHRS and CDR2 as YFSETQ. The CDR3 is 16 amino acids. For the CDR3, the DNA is TGCGCCAGCAGCGAAGCCGGGACAGGACCCGTTGGGGAGCTGTTTTTT. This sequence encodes CASSEAGTGPVGELFF.

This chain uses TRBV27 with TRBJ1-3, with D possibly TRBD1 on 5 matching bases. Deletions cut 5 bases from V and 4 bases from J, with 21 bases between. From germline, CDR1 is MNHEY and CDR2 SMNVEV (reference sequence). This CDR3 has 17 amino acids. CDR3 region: CASSPTPGTEPGNTIYF. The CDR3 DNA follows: TGTGCCAGCAGTCCAACACCCGGGACCGAGCCCGGAAACACCATATATTTT.

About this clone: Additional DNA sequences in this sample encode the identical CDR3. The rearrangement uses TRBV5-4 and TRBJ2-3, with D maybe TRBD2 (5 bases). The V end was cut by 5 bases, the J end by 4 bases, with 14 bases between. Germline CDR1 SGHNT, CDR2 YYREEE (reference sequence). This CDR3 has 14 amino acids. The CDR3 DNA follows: TGTGCCAGCAGTCTTAGCTCCGGGGCAGATACGCAGTATTTT. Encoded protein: CASSLSSGADTQYF. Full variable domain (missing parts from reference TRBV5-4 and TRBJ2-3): ETGVTQSPTHLIKTRGQQVTLRCSSQSGHNTVSWYQQALGQGPQFIFQYYREEENGRGNFPPRFSGLQFPNYSSELNVNALELDDSALYLCASSLSSGADTQYFGPGTRLTVL.

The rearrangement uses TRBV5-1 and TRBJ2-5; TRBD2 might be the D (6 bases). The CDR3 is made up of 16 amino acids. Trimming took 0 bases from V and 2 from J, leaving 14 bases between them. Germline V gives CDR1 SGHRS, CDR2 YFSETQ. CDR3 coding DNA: TGCGCCAGCAGCTTGGGGGCTAGCGTAGGACAAGAGACCCAGTACTTC. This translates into CASSLGASVGQETQYF.

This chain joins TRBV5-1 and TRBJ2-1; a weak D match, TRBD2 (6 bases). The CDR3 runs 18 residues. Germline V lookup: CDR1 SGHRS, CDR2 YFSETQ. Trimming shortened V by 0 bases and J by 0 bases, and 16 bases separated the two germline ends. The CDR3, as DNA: TGCGCCAGCAGCTTGGAGCGGGCCAACCCAAGCTCCTACAATGAGCAGTTCTTC. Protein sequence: CASSLERANPSSYNEQFF.

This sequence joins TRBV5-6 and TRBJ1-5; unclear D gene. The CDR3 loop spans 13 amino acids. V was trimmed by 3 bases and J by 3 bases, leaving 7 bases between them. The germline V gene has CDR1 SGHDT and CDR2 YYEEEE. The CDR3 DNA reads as TGTGCCAGCAGCTCAGACTTCAATCAGCCCCAGCATTTT. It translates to CASSSDFNQPQHF. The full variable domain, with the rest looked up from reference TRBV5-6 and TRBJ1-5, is DAGVTQSPTHLIKTRGQQVTLRCSPKSGHDTVSWYQQALGQGPQFIFQYYEEEERQRGNFPDRFSGHQFPNYSSELNVNALLLGDSALYLCASSSDFNQPQHFGDGTRLSIL.

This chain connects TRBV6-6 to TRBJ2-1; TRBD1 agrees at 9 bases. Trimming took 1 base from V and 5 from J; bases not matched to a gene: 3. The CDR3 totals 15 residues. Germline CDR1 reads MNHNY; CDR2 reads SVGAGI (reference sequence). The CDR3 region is CASSYLGQGDNEQFF. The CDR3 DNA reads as TGTGCCAGCAGTTACTTGGGACAGGGTGACAATGAGCAGTTCTTC.